This T cell receptor beta chain was identified in a study of cytomegalovirus exposure and HLA in healthy donors. Germline-derived CDR1 and CDR2 are MNHEY and SMNVEV (reference sequence). Trimming took off 10 bases at V and 5 bases at J, with 18 bases between the two ends. The CDR3 is 13 amino acids. Both 60 Vbeta primers and 13 Jbeta primers went into the PCR. Sequencing was performed with immunoSEQ multiplex PCR; in TCRdb, only in-frame clones are kept and a portion is missing. Of 140,000 or so clones detected, around 82% appear once; the ten largest clones hold over 2.5%. The material sequenced was PBMCs. V gene TRBV27 combines with J gene TRBJ2-7, with TRBD2 as a possible D gene (7 bases). The sequence derives from a female donor in good health and CMV-seronegative. The CDR3 protein is CATGGGLSNEQYF. CDR3 DNA sequence: TGTGCCACTGGGGGGGGCTTGAGTAACGAGCAGTACTTC.